The 30 T cell receptor beta chains presented below share a single source sample, sequenced in a study of glioma-infiltrating T cells. TCR alpha and beta CDR3 regions were amplified from RNA using iRepertoire nested multiplex PCR. Each CDR3 protein gets one entry after TCRdb re-called the multiplex PCR reads with MiXCR. The sample lists tens of thousands of distinct CDR3 sequences; approximately 39% were seen once. The source material was glioma tissue, nonneoplastic brain tissue, or PBMCs (not recorded which). Every receptor here comes from a human donor with low-grade glioma or glioblastoma, undergoing nonglioma brain surgery, or in good health (not recorded which).

This clonotype was counted only a few times. The chain is built from TRBV29-1 and TRBJ1-2; 8 nucleotides agree with TRBD1. Trimming removed 5 bases from V and 2 bases from J; junction bases left unmatched: 4. Germline CDR1 and CDR2: SQVTM and ANQGSEA. CDR3 length equals 13 residues. CDR3 protein: CSVSQGANYGYTF. DNA for the CDR3: TGCAGCGTTTCTCAGGGGGCCAACTATGGCTACACCTTC.

The chain combines TRBV15 with TRBJ2-7; D might be TRBD2 (6 bases). There are 14 residues in the CDR3. Trimming cost V 4 bases and J 7 bases, with 17 bases left between them. The germline V gene encodes CDR1 LNHNV and CDR2 YYDKDF (reference sequence). CDR3 sequence: CATSKEGGYNEQYF. CDR3 nucleotides: TGTGCCACCAGCAAAGAGGGAGGATACAATGAGCAGTACTTC.

At least ten counts were recorded for this clonotype. The rearrangement joins TRBV19 to TRBJ1-2, with TRBD1 identical over 9 bases. Germline V gene sequence: CDR1 LNHDA, CDR2 SQIVND (reference sequence). With 6 bases clipped from V and 6 bases from J, the junction kept 2 bases outside the gene matches. The CDR3 contains 12 residues. As DNA, the CDR3 is TGTGCCAGTAGGAGGACAGGGGATGGCTACACCTTC. It codes for CASRRTGDGYTF.

This clonotype was detected ten times or more. CDR3 region: CSGIQGFQETQYF. CDR3 DNA sequence: TGCAGCGGAATACAGGGTTTTCAAGAGACCCAGTACTTC. V is TRBV29-1 and J is TRBJ2-5, with D possibly TRBD1 on 6 matching bases. The germline V gene encodes CDR1 SQVTM and CDR2 ANQGSEA. V was shortened by 7 bases and J by 2 bases, with 14 bases between the two germline ends. CDR3 length: 13 residues.

The rearrangement links TRBV9 to TRBJ2-7, with 7 bases aligning to TRBD1. The CDR3 length is 16 residues. The V gene end was trimmed by 1 base and the J gene end by 1 base; junction bases not matched to a gene: 8. CDR1 and CDR2 (germline): SGDLS, YYNGEE. DNA of the CDR3: TGTGCCAGCAGCGTATCCGGGACAGAGAAATCCTACGAGCAGTACTTC. Translated, it gives CASSVSGTEKSYEQYF.

This clonotype came up many times. The chain couples TRBV20-1 to TRBJ1-2; possible D gene TRBD1, 5 bases. Germline V gene data show CDR1 as DFQATT and CDR2 as SNEGSKA (reference sequence). The CDR3 sequence is 15 residues long. V was shortened by 2 bases and J by 0 bases, with 13 bases between the two germline ends. The CDR3 sequence: CSARSLGRTNYGYTF. The CDR3 DNA is TGCAGTGCTAGAAGCTTGGGACGGACTAACTATGGCTACACCTTC.

There are a few counts of this clonotype. J is TRBJ2-3 and V is TRBV11-2; 13 bases are a match to TRBD2. The CDR3 runs to 16 residues. Trimming removed 0 bases from V and 6 bases from J; junction bases left unmatched: 3. The germline V gene encodes CDR1 SGHAT and CDR2 FQNNGV. The CDR3 DNA follows: TGTGCCAGCAGCTTAGAACTAGCGGGGGGGCAGGATACGCAGTATTTT. Its translation: CASSLELAGGQDTQYF.

A note on this clonotype: One end of the junction varies from germline; a read error may be responsible. V gene TRBV9 combines with J gene TRBJ1-3; weak D call: TRBD1 (6 bases). The CDR3 is made up of 20 amino acids. Germline CDR1 reads SGDLS; CDR2 reads YYNGEE. In DNA form, the CDR3 reads TGTGCCAGCAGCGTAGAGGGGGGGGCTGGGGTTAAATCCTCTGGAAACACCAGATATTTT. As protein: CASSVEGGAGVKSSGNTRYF.

The chain is built from TRBV20-1 and TRBJ2-7; 12 nucleotides align to TRBD1. The CDR3 is made up of 16 amino acids. The germline V gene has CDR1 DFQATT and CDR2 SNEGSKA (reference sequence). V was pared by 3 bases and J by 7 bases, with 13 bases of the junction left unmatched. CDR3 residues: CSARGTGGLMYNEQYF. As DNA, the CDR3 is TGCAGTGCTAGGGGGACAGGGGGCTTAATGTACAATGAGCAGTACTTC.

This clonotype occurred a few times. The V gene is TRBV29-1, the J gene TRBJ2-5; 7 bases match TRBD2. Germline loops: CDR1 SQVTM, CDR2 ANQGSEA. Trimming took 7 bases from V and 4 from J; bases not matched to a gene: 12. The CDR3 consists of 14 residues. The CDR3, as DNA: TGCAGCGGTCAAGCGGGACTTACCTCAGAGACCCAGTACTTC. This gives the protein CSGQAGLTSETQYF.

The rearrangement joins TRBV18 to TRBJ2-7; 8 nucleotides line up with TRBD1. This CDR3 has 14 residues. Germline V gene lookup returns CDR1 KGHSH and CDR2 LQKENI. V lost 8 bases to trimming and J lost 0 bases; unmatched junction nucleotides: 6. CDR3 nucleotides: TGTGCCAGCGCGCCGGACAGGGCCTCCTACGAGCAGTACTTC. Translation gives CASAPDRASYEQYF.

A word on this clonotype: This sequence may be a read error, since a much larger clone differs from it by one base. J is TRBJ1-1 and V is TRBV5-1; tentative D call: TRBD1 (6 bases). From germline, CDR1 is SGHRS and CDR2 YFSETQ. The CDR3 totals 15 residues. CDR3 region: CACSPREGGNTEAFF. In nucleotides, the CDR3 is TGCGCCTGCAGCCCGAGGGAGGGGGGGAACACTGAAGCTTTCTTT. The variable domain in full, with the rest retrieved from reference TRBV5-1 and TRBJ1-1, is KAGVTQTPRYLIKTRGQQVTLSCSPISGHRSVSWYQQTPGQGLQFLFEYFSETQRNKGNFPGRFSGRQFSNSRSEMNVSTLELGDSALYLCACSPREGGNTEAFFGQGTRLTVV.

This rearrangement joins TRBV6-5 to TRBJ1-1; the D is unclear. Germline V gene lookup returns CDR1 MNHEY and CDR2 SVGAGI. Trimming left V 0 bases short and J 10 bases short, with 15 bases between. CDR3 size: 14 residues. The CDR3 DNA reads TGTGCCAGCAGTTACTCGACGGGAGATTCTGGAGCTTTCTTT. It yields the protein CASSYSTGDSGAFF.

This rearrangement joins TRBV27 to TRBJ2-2, with 9 bases matching TRBD2. This CDR3 comprises 14 residues. CDR1 and CDR2 (germline): MNHEY, SMNVEV (reference sequence). CDR3 in amino acids: CTIRGGLARRELFF. The CDR3 coding sequence is TGTACCATCAGGGGGGGACTAGCAAGGCGGGAGCTGTTTTTT.

The rearrangement joins TRBV6-6 to TRBJ2-7, with 11 bases that match TRBD1. The CDR3 covers 17 residues. V dropped 5 bases and J dropped 3; count of bases not matched to a gene: 12. In germline, CDR1 is MNHNY, CDR2 SVGAGI (reference sequence). The CDR3 region has the DNA TGTGCCAGCAGTGGGGGATCGGGACAGGGGGTCATCTACGAGCAGTACTTC. Amino acids: CASSGGSGQGVIYEQYF.

Regarding this clonotype: This may arise from a read error, as a much more abundant clone is one base away. The rearrangement links TRBV28 to TRBJ2-1; D is possibly TRBD2 (6 bases). V lost 3 bases to trimming and J lost 1 base, with 10 bases between them. The CDR3 has 15 residues. In germline, CDR1 is MDHEN, CDR2 SYDVKM. Written as DNA, the CDR3 is TGTGCCAGCAGTTTCTCGGGACTTTCCTACAATGAGCAGTTCTTC. This sequence encodes CASSFSGLSYNEQFF. Looking up the rest from reference TRBV28 and TRBJ2-1 gives the full variable domain: DVKVTQSSRYLVKRTGEKVFLECVQDMDHENMFWYRQDPGLGLRLIYFSYDVKMKEKGDIPEGYSVSREKKERFSLILESASTNQTSMYLCASSFSGLSYNEQFFGPGTRLTVL.

This clonotype was recorded many times. The V gene is TRBV20-1, the J gene TRBJ2-7; D is perhaps TRBD2 (5 bases). V was cut by 3 bases and J by 2 bases, with 14 bases left in between. The CDR3 has 14 amino acids. Germline V gives CDR1 DFQATT, CDR2 SNEGSKA (reference sequence). The CDR3 coding sequence is TGCAGTGCTAGTTTGGGGAGTCCTACCTACGAGCAGTACTTC. This sequence encodes CSASLGSPTYEQYF.

This clonotype was detected ten times or more. The rearrangement joins TRBV11-2 to TRBJ2-2; D is unclear. The V end was cut by 0 bases, the J end by 6 bases, with 5 bases between. The CDR3 contains 13 residues. The germline V gene encodes CDR1 SGHAT and CDR2 FQNNGV. CDR3 sequence reads: CASSLDESGELFF. Written as DNA, the CDR3 is TGTGCCAGCAGCTTAGATGAATCCGGGGAGCTGTTTTTT.

Turning to this clonotype: This may come from a read error, since a much larger clone is one base off. The gene calls are TRBV20-1 and TRBJ2-7; 9 bases align to TRBD2. The CDR3 totals 11 residues. Looked up from germline, CDR1 is DFQATT and CDR2 is SNEGSKA (reference sequence). The CDR3 region is CSVWREGGQYF. CDR3 nucleotides: TGCAGCGTTTGGCGGGAGGGGGGTCAGTACTTC.

In the case of this clonotype: A read error is possible here, since a much larger clone lies one base away. The genes are TRBV30 and TRBJ2-1, with D perhaps matching TRBD2 (5 bases). CDR3 length: 15 amino acids. Germline loops: CDR1 GTSNPN, CDR2 SVGIG (reference sequence). CDR3 sequence (DNA): TGTGCCTGGAGTCCGGGCCTTAGAGACTACAATGAGCTGTTCTTC. It codes for CAWSPGLRDYNELFF.

In its sample, this clonotype was seen many times. The chain uses TRBV7-3 and TRBJ1-6; D gene uncertain. The germline CDR1 and CDR2 sequences are SGHTA and FQGTGA. V lost 5 bases and J 6 bases, leaving 8 bases between the germline ends. The CDR3 runs 13 residues. The CDR3: CASSRTLNSPLHF. The CDR3 bases are TGTGCCAGCAGCCGTACCCTTAATTCACCCCTCCACTTT.

As for this clonotype: A read error may be the cause here, since a much bigger clone is one base away. V usage is TRBV19 and J usage is TRBJ1-1, with D possibly matching TRBD1 (6 bases). This CDR3 region has 15 residues. V was clipped by 3 bases and J by 4 bases, with 15 bases between them. Germline CDR1 LNHDA, CDR2 SQIVND (reference sequence). The DNA of the CDR3 is TGTGCCAGTAGTATTCGAGGGGGGGTGAGCACTGAAGCTTTCTTT. Translation gives CASSIRGGVSTEAFF.

This clonotype was detected ten times or more. V is TRBV3-1 and J is TRBJ2-7; no clear D gene. Germline V gene sequence: CDR1 LGHDT, CDR2 YNNKEL (reference sequence). CDR3 length: 11 amino acids. V lost 3 bases to trimming and J lost 6 bases, with 6 bases between them. The CDR3 sequence: CASSQASEQYF. Here the CDR3 DNA reads TGTGCCAGCAGCCAGGCCTCCGAGCAGTACTTC.

This clonotype appeared many times. The CDR3 here is CASSYDTIGELFF. In DNA, the CDR3 is TGTGCCAGCAGTTACGACACCATCGGGGAGCTGTTTTTT. The gene calls are TRBV6-2 or TRBV6-3 and TRBJ2-2; D remains unclear. V was pared by 2 bases and J by 7 bases, with 8 bases between. The CDR3 length is 13 residues. Germline V gene data show CDR1 as MNHEY and CDR2 as SVGEGT.

This clonotype was seen repeatedly, ten times or more. The chain links TRBV20-1 to TRBJ2-1; maybe TRBD1 (6 bases). CDR1 and CDR2 (germline): DFQATT, SNEGSKA (reference sequence). Trimming removed 6 bases from V and 0 bases from J, with 15 bases in between. The CDR3 is 15 amino acids. The chain's CDR3 is CSADPNRASYNEQFF. The DNA for the CDR3 is TGCAGTGCCGACCCCAACAGGGCCTCCTACAATGAGCAGTTCTTC.

This clonotype was observed many times. The chain couples TRBV24-1 to TRBJ2-5; weak D call: TRBD2 (6 bases). The CDR3 spans 16 residues. The germline CDR1 and CDR2 sequences are KGHDR and SFDVKD. V lost 5 bases, J lost 0 bases, and 15 bases lay in between. The CDR3 region has the DNA TGTGCCACCAGTGGCGGAGGGGCATCGTACCAAGAGACCCAGTACTTC. Amino acid sequence: CATSGGGASYQETQYF.

This clonotype was recorded many times. J is TRBJ1-1 and V is TRBV7-3, with 7 nucleotides matching TRBD1. The J segment lost 4 bases and the V segment lost 2 bases, leaving 1 base of the junction unmatched. This CDR3 is 13 amino acids long. In germline, CDR1 is SGHTA, CDR2 FQGTGA. CDR3 sequence reads: CASSLGTVTEAFF. The CDR3 DNA sequence: TGTGCCAGCAGCTTAGGGACAGTCACTGAAGCTTTCTTT.

Comment on this clonotype: One end of the junction is discordant with germline, which a read error may explain. The rearrangement joins TRBV20-1 to TRBJ2-5; D remains unclear. Germline CDR1 DFQATT, CDR2 SNEGSKA (reference sequence). There are 16 residues in the CDR3. This chain's CDR3 is CRARARPGPVTETQYF. The CDR3 DNA follows: TGCCGTGCTAGAGCTCGACCGGGCCCGGTAACCGAGACCCAGTACTTC.

The chain combines TRBV29-1 with TRBJ2-7; D gene uncertain. V gave up 8 bases and J gave up 0 bases, with 11 bases separating them. Germline CDR1 is SQVTM and CDR2 is ANQGSEA. This CDR3 has 12 amino acids. CDR3 in DNA: TGCAGCTTTGGAATTACCTCCTACGAGCAGTACTTC. This gives the protein CSFGITSYEQYF.

This chain uses TRBV6-2 or TRBV6-3 with TRBJ2-5, with TRBD2 matching 7 bases. Germline values: CDR1 MNHEY, CDR2 SVGEGT. V lost 2 bases, J lost 5 bases, and 8 bases stayed unmatched. The CDR3 has 15 residues. CDR3 bases: TGTGCCAGCAGTTACCGGCTGGCGGGAGCGGAGACCCAGTACTTC. Translating it yields CASSYRLAGAETQYF.